These T cell receptor beta chains were read from a single sample in a study of neoadjuvant anti-PD-1 for oral cavity cancer. TCRdb's table, derived via immunoSEQ multiplex PCR, lists solely in-frame clones and lacks some. This repertoire shows 40,000 to 50,000 clones, approximately 80% found once; its top ten account for roughly 4.9%. Sequenced material: PBMCs, taken after nivolumab (anti-PD-1) treatment. These receptors all come from a person between 40 and 85 years old with oral cavity squamous cell carcinoma. The CDR3 runs from the conserved cysteine through the conserved F or W. The D gene is left open where the match is weak. Size values are once, few and many counts, or a class for expanded clones, and some rows have none.

len: 17
abundance: once
v_gene: TRBV28
d_gene: TRBD1
j_gene: TRBJ1-2
CDR3nt: TGTGCCAGCAGTTCTCCCCGGGACAGGGGGCGCGGCTATGGCTACACCTTC
CDR3aa: CASSSPRDRGRGYGYTF

len: 15
abundance: once
v_gene: TRBV6-1
d_gene: TRBD2
j_gene: TRBJ2-7
CDR3nt: TGTGCCAGCAACCAACTAGCGGGAGGTGCTTCCGAGCAGTACTTC
CDR3aa: CASNQLAGGASEQYF

len: 16
abundance: .
v_gene: TRBV4-1
d_gene: .
j_gene: TRBJ1-1
CDR3nt: TGCGCCAGCAGCCAAGATGGGGGCCGGAGGGAAACTGAAGCTTTCTTT
CDR3aa: CASSQDGGRRETEAFF

len: 13
abundance: .
v_gene: TRBV27
d_gene: .
j_gene: TRBJ1-2
CDR3nt: TGTGCCAGCGGCGAGGGTTTAAACTATGGCTACACCTTC
CDR3aa: CASGEGLNYGYTF

len: 13
abundance: .
v_gene: TRBV12-5
d_gene: .
j_gene: TRBJ1-5
CDR3nt: TGTGCCACCAGTGTCCAGGGGCTTCAGCCCCAGCATTTT
CDR3aa: CATSVQGLQPQHF

len: 18
abundance: .
v_gene: TRBV10-1
d_gene: .
j_gene: TRBJ2-6
CDR3nt: TGCGCCAGCAGTGATACCTTAGGGGCGAACTCTGGGGCCAACGTCCTGACTTTC
CDR3aa: CASSDTLGANSGANVLTF

len: 14
abundance: .
v_gene: TRBV9
d_gene: .
j_gene: TRBJ2-1
CDR3nt: TGTGCCAGCAGCGCCCGTCTCCAGTACAATGAGCAGTTCTTC
CDR3aa: CASSARLQYNEQFF

len: 15
abundance: once
v_gene: TRBV4-2
d_gene: TRBD2
j_gene: TRBJ2-7
CDR3nt: TGTGCCAGCAGCCTCCGACTAGCGGGAGACCACGAGCAGTACTTC
CDR3aa: CASSLRLAGDHEQYF

len: 20
abundance: .
v_gene: TRBV18
d_gene: TRBD2
j_gene: TRBJ2-5
CDR3nt: TGTGCCAGCTCACCAGGACGGCGGACTAGCGGGAGAGCCCTCCAAGAGACCCAGTACTTC
CDR3aa: CASSPGRRTSGRALQETQYF

len: 10
abundance: .
v_gene: TRBV28
d_gene: .
j_gene: TRBJ1-2
CDR3nt: TGTGCCAGCAGGGACTATGGCTACACCTTC
CDR3aa: CASRDYGYTF

len: 13
abundance: .
v_gene: TRBV9
d_gene: .
j_gene: TRBJ2-7
CDR3nt: TGTGCCAGCAGCCGGGACTGGTCCTACGAGCAGTACTTC
CDR3aa: CASSRDWSYEQYF

len: 15
abundance: .
v_gene: TRBV18
d_gene: TRBD1
j_gene: TRBJ2-1
CDR3nt: TGTGCCAGCTCACCACCAGGGGGCACAATGAGCAGTCAGTTCTTC
CDR3aa: CASSPPGGTMSSQFF

len: 13
abundance: .
v_gene: TRBV7-2
d_gene: .
j_gene: TRBJ2-5
CDR3nt: TGTGCCAGCAGCTTAGTTGGGGAAGAGACCCAGTACTTC
CDR3aa: CASSLVGEETQYF

len: 16
abundance: .
v_gene: TRBV7-8
d_gene: TRBD1
j_gene: TRBJ1-3
CDR3nt: TGTGCCAGCAGCCCCGGACAGGGGAGCTCTGGAAACACCATATATTTT
CDR3aa: CASSPGQGSSGNTIYF

len: 16
abundance: .
v_gene: TRBV5-1
d_gene: .
j_gene: TRBJ2-2
CDR3nt: TGCGCCAGCAGAGAGGGCAGCGGAGCGAACACCGGGGAGCTGTTTTTT
CDR3aa: CASREGSGANTGELFF

len: 13
abundance: .
v_gene: TRBV5-1
d_gene: .
j_gene: TRBJ1-1
CDR3nt: TGCGCCAGCAGCTCCGGACTTATCACTGAAGCTTTCTTT
CDR3aa: CASSSGLITEAFF

len: 17
abundance: once
v_gene: TRBV7-9
d_gene: TRBD2
j_gene: TRBJ2-7
CDR3nt: TGTGCCAGCAGTACGGAGCGGGGGGCCTCATTATTCTACGAGCAGTACTTC
CDR3aa: CASSTERGASLFYEQYF

len: 14
abundance: once
v_gene: TRBV28
d_gene: .
j_gene: TRBJ1-1
CDR3nt: TGTGCCCATTATGCACGGCAGATAAACACTGAAGCTTTCTTT
CDR3aa: CAHYARQINTEAFF

len: 13
abundance: .
v_gene: TRBV27
d_gene: .
j_gene: TRBJ1-5
CDR3nt: TGTGCCATCGCTATGGAGGGCAATCAGCCCCAGCATTTT
CDR3aa: CAIAMEGNQPQHF

len: 17
abundance: .
v_gene: TRBV7-3
d_gene: TRBD1
j_gene: TRBJ1-1
CDR3nt: TGTGCCAGCAGCTCCCGGGACAGGGGGCTTGAGAACACTGAAGCTTTCTTT
CDR3aa: CASSSRDRGLENTEAFF

len: 13
abundance: .
v_gene: TRBV5-6
d_gene: .
j_gene: TRBJ2-5
CDR3nt: TGTGCCAGCAGCTCAGGTGGGGGAGAGACCCAGTACTTC
CDR3aa: CASSSGGGETQYF

len: 15
abundance: .
v_gene: TRBV7-8
d_gene: TRBD2
j_gene: TRBJ2-5
CDR3nt: TGTGCCAGCTTCCTAGCGGGGGACACTAAAGAGACCCAGTACTTC
CDR3aa: CASFLAGDTKETQYF

len: 15
abundance: .
v_gene: TRBV2
d_gene: TRBD2
j_gene: TRBJ2-3
CDR3nt: TGTGCCAGCAAAACACCAACGGGACTAGGTCTAACGCAGTATTTT
CDR3aa: CASKTPTGLGLTQYF

len: 16
abundance: .
v_gene: TRBV27
d_gene: .
j_gene: TRBJ1-5
CDR3nt: TGTGCCAGCAGTCCCAGGACAGCTTATAGCAATCAGCCCCAGCATTTT
CDR3aa: CASSPRTAYSNQPQHF

len: 15
abundance: .
v_gene: TRBV6-5
d_gene: .
j_gene: TRBJ2-3
CDR3nt: TGTGCCAGCAGGGAGACCAACAGGCGCACAGATACGCAGTATTTT
CDR3aa: CASRETNRRTDTQYF

len: 17
abundance: .
v_gene: TRBV5-6
d_gene: TRBD1
j_gene: TRBJ1-2
CDR3nt: TGTGCCAGCAGCGAGATTCGTGACAGGGGACTAACGGCTGGCTACACCTTC
CDR3aa: CASSEIRDRGLTAGYTF

len: 13
abundance: .
v_gene: TRBV6-1
d_gene: .
j_gene: TRBJ1-1
CDR3nt: TGTGCCAGCAGACGGGTGGTGAACACTGAAGCTTTCTTT
CDR3aa: CASRRVVNTEAFF

len: 13
abundance: medium-sized
v_gene: TRBV28
d_gene: TRBD1
j_gene: TRBJ2-7
CDR3nt: TGTGCCAGCGGGGGACAGGGGGCCCACGAGCAGTACTTC
CDR3aa: CASGGQGAHEQYF

len: 13
abundance: medium-sized
v_gene: TRBV7-3
d_gene: .
j_gene: TRBJ2-1
CDR3nt: TGTGCCAGCAGCTCGAAAGGTACCCGAGAGCAGTTCTTC
CDR3aa: CASSSKGTREQFF

len: 17
abundance: .
v_gene: TRBV11-1
d_gene: TRBD1
j_gene: TRBJ1-3
CDR3nt: TGTGCCAGCAGCTTAGAACTCTTTGGGACAGATGGAAACACCATATATTTT
CDR3aa: CASSLELFGTDGNTIYF

len: 13
abundance: .
v_gene: TRBV5-1
d_gene: .
j_gene: TRBJ2-1
CDR3nt: TGCGCCAGCAGCCTTCTTCTAGCAGGCGAGCAGTTCTTC
CDR3aa: CASSLLLAGEQFF